This paragraph reports one T cell receptor beta chain. This sample was taken from a study of T cell changes during pregnancy in multiple sclerosis. Some clones are missing from TCRdb's copy, which holds only in-frame ones; the method was immunoSEQ multiplex PCR. The sample lists 40,000 to 50,000 clones; roughly 91% were seen once. This CDR3 has 16 residues. V lost 4 bases and J 5 bases, leaving 17 bases between the germline ends. Germline CDR1 SGHNT, CDR2 YENEEA. The specimen comprised CD4+ T cells from peripheral blood mononuclear cells, sampled in the third trimester of pregnancy. This sequence was found in a female donor with multiple sclerosis, enrolled in a pregnancy study. V gene TRBV11-3 combines with J gene TRBJ2-2; weak D call: TRBD1 (6 bases). The CDR3 DNA reads TGTGCCAGCAGCTCCGGCCACAGGGTAGGAACCGGGGAGCTGTTTTTT. The encoded protein is CASSSGHRVGTGELFF.